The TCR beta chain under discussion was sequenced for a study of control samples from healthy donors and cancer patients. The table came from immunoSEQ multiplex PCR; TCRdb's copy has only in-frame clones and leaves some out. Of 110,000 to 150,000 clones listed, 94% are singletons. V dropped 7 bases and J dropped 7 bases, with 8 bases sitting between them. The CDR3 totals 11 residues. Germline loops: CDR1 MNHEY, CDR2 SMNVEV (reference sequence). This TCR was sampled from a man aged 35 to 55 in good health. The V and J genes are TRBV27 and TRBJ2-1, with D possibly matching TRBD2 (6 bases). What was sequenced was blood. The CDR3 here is CASTGGNEQFF. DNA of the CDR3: TGTGCCAGCACCGGGGGAAATGAGCAGTTCTTC.